This is a list of T cell receptor beta chains from one sample in a study of cytomegalovirus exposure and HLA in healthy donors. Profiling relied on immunoSEQ multiplex PCR, and the TCRdb table lists in-frame clones only, not all of them. The sample has 300,000 or so clones, approximately 84% seen once. Sequenced: PBMCs. The receptor set was obtained from a woman aged 40 to 50 in good health and CMV-seropositive. The CDR3 runs from the conserved cysteine through the conserved F or W. D genes are given only for firm matches. A clone size is listed for some rows: how often the clone was seen (once, few, many), or a class if it is expanded.

NA	TRBV19	TRBJ2-7	TRBD2	CASSIAQTSGSYEQYF	TGTGCCAGTAGTATCGCTCAGACTAGCGGGAGCTACGAGCAGTACTTC
NA	TRBV19	TRBJ1-1	NA	CASSIVAGASTEAFF	TGTGCCAGTAGTATAGTGGCGGGGGCGAGCACTGAAGCTTTCTTT
NA	TRBV9	TRBJ2-5	NA	CASSVGGGLGETQYF	TGTGCCAGCAGCGTAGGGGGGGGGCTGGGGGAGACCCAGTACTTC
NA	TRBV11-2	TRBJ2-1	NA	CASSLVVGDSSKDEQFF	TGTGCCAGCAGCTTAGTGGTGGGAGATTCCTCCAAGGATGAGCAGTTCTTC
once	TRBV28	TRBJ1-4	TRBD1	CASSTPGQGGEKLFF	TGTGCCAGCAGTACGCCGGGACAGGGGGGGGAAAAACTGTTTTTT
NA	TRBV7-3	TRBJ1-1	TRBD1	CASSLDRGLNTEAFF	TGTGCCAGCAGCTTAGACAGGGGGCTGAACACTGAAGCTTTCTTT
NA	TRBV19	TRBJ1-1	TRBD1	CASSITGGSSEAFF	TGTGCCAGTAGTATAACAGGGGGCTCGTCTGAAGCTTTCTTT
NA	TRBV6-5	TRBJ1-1	NA	CASSYFGGVNTEAFF	TGTGCCAGCAGTTACTTTGGAGGGGTGAATACTGAAGCTTTCTTT
NA	TRBV7-9	TRBJ2-3	TRBD2	CASSLGRLAVHTDTQYF	TGTGCCAGCAGCTTAGGGCGCCTAGCGGTTCACACAGATACGCAGTATTTT
NA	TRBV5-4	TRBJ2-2	TRBD1	CASSPRQGEGGELFF	TGTGCCAGCAGCCCAAGACAGGGAGAGGGCGGGGAGCTGTTTTTT
NA	TRBV6-6	TRBJ2-1	TRBD2	CASSYVSSGNNEQFF	TGTGCCAGCAGTTACGTGTCTAGCGGGAACAATGAGCAGTTCTTC
NA	TRBV11-1	TRBJ2-7	NA	CASSLEGAAEQYF	TGTGCCAGCAGCTTAGAAGGGGCGGCCGAGCAGTACTTC
NA	TRBV6-5	TRBJ1-1	NA	CASPPRSGAFF	TGTGCCAGCCCCCCTCGGAGTGGGGCTTTCTTT
NA	TRBV30	TRBJ2-1	TRBD2	CAPAASGSYNEQFF	TGTGCCCCCGCGGCTAGCGGCTCCTACAATGAGCAGTTCTTC
NA	TRBV9	TRBJ1-2	NA	CASSPVPGSNYGYTF	TGTGCCAGCAGCCCTGTTCCAGGTTCTAACTATGGCTACACCTTC
NA	TRBV6-1	TRBJ2-7	TRBD2	CASSEVHQGLAGSSYEQYF	TGTGCCAGCAGTGAAGTCCACCAGGGGCTAGCGGGGAGCTCCTACGAGCAGTACTTC
few	TRBV27	TRBJ2-7	TRBD2	CASSPTTGTSGRWAF	TGTGCCAGCAGTCCCACAACCGGGACTAGCGGGAGATGGGCCTTC
NA	TRBV6-5	TRBJ2-3	TRBD1	CASSYGTGYTDTQYF	TGTGCCAGCAGTTACGGGACAGGGTATACTGATACGCAGTATTTT
NA	TRBV18	TRBJ2-3	NA	CASSPAADTQYF	TGTGCCAGCTCACCCGCGGCAGATACGCAGTATTTT
NA	TRBV30	TRBJ2-7	TRBD2	CAWSRGGPQSEQYF	TGTGCCTGGAGTCGGGGGGGACCACAGAGCGAGCAGTACTTC
NA	TRBV6-1	TRBJ2-3	NA	CASSEDGGGLDTQYF	TGTGCCAGCAGTGAAGACGGCGGGGGCCTGGATACGCAGTATTTT
NA	TRBV27	TRBJ2-7	NA	CASSSIGVKYEQYF	TGTGCCAGCAGCTCCATCGGGGTGAAGTACGAGCAGTACTTC
NA	TRBV7-9	TRBJ1-2	TRBD1	CASSDGTAFAYGYTF	TGTGCCAGCAGCGACGGGACAGCCTTTGCCTATGGCTACACCTTC
few	TRBV25-1	TRBJ2-5	NA	CASRRAGQETQYF	TGTGCCAGCCGGAGGGCAGGCCAAGAGACCCAGTACTTC
NA	TRBV1	TRBJ2-7	NA	CTSSRPLARTYEQYF	TGCACCAGCAGCCGCCCACTAGCGCGAACCTACGAGCAGTACTTC
NA	TRBV27	TRBJ2-1	NA	CASSLLSSYNEQFF	TGTGCCAGCAGTTTACTAAGCTCCTACAATGAGCAGTTCTTC
NA	TRBV18	TRBJ1-6	TRBD1	CASSPGTGGDSPLHF	TGTGCCAGCTCACCCGGGACAGGGGGCGATTCACCCCTCCACTTT
NA	TRBV5-1	TRBJ1-2	NA	CASSLGSYGYTF	TGCGCCAGCAGCTTGGGTAGTTATGGCTACACCTTC
NA	TRBV5-1	TRBJ2-3	NA	CASTKGGGSTDTQYF	TGCGCCAGCACCAAAGGAGGCGGATCCACAGATACGCAGTATTTT
few	TRBV28	TRBJ1-5	NA	CASAPRVGLMGNQPQHF	TGTGCCAGCGCCCCGCGGGTAGGTCTTATGGGCAATCAGCCCCAGCATTTT
NA	TRBV28	TRBJ2-1	NA	CASSWGEVPYNEQFF	TGTGCCAGCAGTTGGGGGGAGGTCCCCTACAATGAGCAGTTCTTC
NA	TRBV30	TRBJ2-3	TRBD2	CAWSVLAGGHADTQYF	TGTGCCTGGAGTGTACTAGCGGGAGGACACGCAGATACGCAGTATTTT
NA	TRBV5-6	TRBJ1-2	TRBD1	CASTLGQGFFYGYTF	TGTGCCAGCACCTTAGGACAGGGCTTTTTCTATGGCTACACCTTC
NA	TRBV25-1	TRBJ2-3	TRBD2	CASSKRGGFADTQYF	TGTGCCAGCAGTAAAAGGGGAGGGTTCGCAGATACGCAGTATTTT
once	TRBV30	TRBJ1-1	NA	CAWNIQGRTEAFF	TGTGCCTGGAACATCCAGGGGCGCACTGAAGCTTTCTTT
NA	TRBV6-6	TRBJ2-2	NA	CASNEGGNTGELFF	TGTGCCAGCAACGAAGGGGGGAACACCGGGGAGCTGTTTTTT
few	TRBV19	TRBJ1-2	TRBD1	CASSPPGQDYYGYTF	TGTGCCAGTAGCCCTCCGGGACAGGATTATTATGGCTACACCTTC
NA	TRBV7-9	TRBJ2-3	NA	CASSLALDTQYF	TGTGCCAGCAGCTTAGCCTTGGATACGCAGTATTTT
NA	TRBV5-4	TRBJ2-3	NA	CASSLASRGRRTDTQYF	TGTGCCAGCAGCTTGGCGTCTAGGGGCCGCCGCACAGATACGCAGTATTTT
NA	TRBV27	TRBJ2-7	TRBD2	CASSLLPPGLADKLFYEQYF	TGTGCCAGCAGTTTATTGCCACCGGGACTAGCGGATAAGCTCTTCTACGAGCAGTATTTC